This paragraph covers one T cell receptor (beta chain) sequence. These data come from a study of blood T cell repertoires in COVID-19. From germline, CDR1 is SGHTA and CDR2 FQGNSA. The ends lost 3 bases at V and 5 bases at J; junction bases unmatched: 6. CDR3 length: 15 amino acids. Assay used: immunoSEQ multiplex PCR; TCRdb lists only in-frame clones, some missing. In the table there are around 200,000 clones, roughly 84% of which are singletons. The age range of participants was 18 to 89 years, with residence in 20 to 25 US areas. Assignment of participants to cohorts was predicated upon participant-reported clinical history.

The source of this sequence is a woman in her thirties who had recovered from COVID-19. This chain links TRBV7-2 with TRBJ2-1; 8 nucleotides align to TRBD2. Material: PBMCs or T cells enriched from blood (not recorded which). CDR3 coding DNA: TGTGCCAGCAGCTTCGTTGCGGGGGGCCACAATGAGCAGTTCTTC. Translated: CASSFVAGGHNEQFF.